The sequence of this T cell receptor (beta chain) was determined in a study of blood T cell repertoires in COVID-19. Whole-study context: Researchers got acute and convalescent COVID-19 samples from the United States, Italy and Spain. PBMCs, B-cell-depleted T cells, or T cells were the source of the cDNA or gDNA that made up the material.

The CDR3 loop spans 13 amino acids. V was clipped by 5 bases and J by 8 bases; unmatched bases: 8. Germline values: CDR1 MNHEY, CDR2 SVGAGI. Authors' processing steps: Estimation of nucleated cell counts relied on the amplification of reference gene primers. Clones were sequenced by immunoSEQ multiplex PCR, and TCRdb holds only the in-frame ones, with some missing. For V, J and clone size, that table is used; D and trimming come from the DNA. The profile shows 260,000 or so clones, 70% to 90% of them singletons. The specimen sequenced was peripheral blood. The rearrangement joins TRBV6-5 to TRBJ1-2; 7 nucleotides align to TRBD1. The sequence was obtained from a young man with active or convalescent COVID-19. The CDR3 nucleotides read TGTGCCAGCAGTCGGGACAGTGTCGGGGGCTACACCTTC. Translating gives CASSRDSVGGYTF.